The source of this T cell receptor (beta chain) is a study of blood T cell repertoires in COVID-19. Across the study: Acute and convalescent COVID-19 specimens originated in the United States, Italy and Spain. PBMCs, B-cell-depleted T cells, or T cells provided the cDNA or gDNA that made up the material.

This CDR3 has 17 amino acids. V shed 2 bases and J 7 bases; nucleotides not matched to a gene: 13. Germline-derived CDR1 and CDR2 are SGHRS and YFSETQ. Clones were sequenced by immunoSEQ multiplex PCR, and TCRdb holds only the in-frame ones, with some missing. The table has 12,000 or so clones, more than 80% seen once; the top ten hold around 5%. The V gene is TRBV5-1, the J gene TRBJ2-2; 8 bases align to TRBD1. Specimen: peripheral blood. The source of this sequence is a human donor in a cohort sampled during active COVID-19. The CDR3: CASSFRSLDREIGELFF. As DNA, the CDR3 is TGCGCCAGCAGCTTCCGAAGCCTGGACAGGGAGATCGGGGAGCTGTTTTTT. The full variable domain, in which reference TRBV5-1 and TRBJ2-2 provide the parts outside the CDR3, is KAGVTQTPRYLIKTRGQQVTLSCSPISGHRSVSWYQQTPGQGLQFLFEYFSETQRNKGNFPGRFSGRQFSNSRSEMNVSTLELGDSALYLCASSFRSLDREIGELFFGEGSRLTVL.